Listed here is a single T cell receptor (beta chain). This clonotype was observed at least ten times. Its specific antigen is unknown. No base qualities exist here, and no much larger clone lies one base off it. The data originate from a study of CD8 T cells in ankylosing spondylitis (dated by TCRdb to 2016 to 2017). Turning to the overall study: The study set out to find disease-linked TCR variants by profiling T cell receptor beta repertoires in ankylosing spondylitis patients and healthy donors. In total, the full study cohort was made up of nearly 110 healthy donors and 25 ankylosing spondylitis patients. Peripheral blood was sampled, and synovial fluid was also collected from ankylosing spondylitis patients.

V is shortened by 5 bases, J by 6 bases, and the region joining them spans 3 bases. Taken from cysteine to phenylalanine, the CDR3 has 10 residues. The DNA shown is the 30-base CDR3, in frame from base 1. According to the germline V gene, CDR1 reads SGHDT and CDR2 reads YYEEEE. Study-wide conclusions, independent of this receptor: Some TCR beta motif variants had previously been reported in synovial fluid and blood of reactive arthritis patients, which suggested common disease-initiation mechanisms. Blood from ankylosing spondylitis patients appeared to be characterized by a TCR beta motif made up of several highly homologous amino acid variants. According to the report, matched synovial fluid samples from ankylosing spondylitis patients were significantly enriched for the disease-linked clones. The disease-linked clones showed a CD8+ phenotype and occurred at relatively low frequencies in peripheral blood.

TCRdb records Illumina HiSeq 2500 as the sequencer. TCR beta libraries were prepared by quantitative 5'-RACE with molecular barcodes. Per the authors' processing: To identify disease-linked TCR variants, a new computational method was used, one built on a probabilistic model of VDJ rearrangement. Using fastp trimming at Q25 and MiXCR clonotype assembly, TCRdb reanalyzed the public sequencing data and kept in-frame beta chains. Records with the same CDR3 protein are collapsed into one entry carrying the most frequent genes and DNA. These V and J calls derive from TCRdb rather than the authors' analysis. Counted in this sample were some 130,000 distinct CDR3 sequences; 7% to 10% of them appeared once. Together, the top ten hold 2.5% to 3.5% of the sample.

Rearrangement joined TRBV5-6 to TRBJ2-1; no D segment can be confidently identified. The TCR was taken from a male donor with ankylosing spondylitis or in good health (not recorded which). The sequenced sample consisted of blood, either unsorted or a sorted T cell fraction (not recorded which). The nucleotide sequence reads TGTGCCAGCAGTTTCAATGAGCAGTTCTTC. The resulting protein is CASSFNEQFF.